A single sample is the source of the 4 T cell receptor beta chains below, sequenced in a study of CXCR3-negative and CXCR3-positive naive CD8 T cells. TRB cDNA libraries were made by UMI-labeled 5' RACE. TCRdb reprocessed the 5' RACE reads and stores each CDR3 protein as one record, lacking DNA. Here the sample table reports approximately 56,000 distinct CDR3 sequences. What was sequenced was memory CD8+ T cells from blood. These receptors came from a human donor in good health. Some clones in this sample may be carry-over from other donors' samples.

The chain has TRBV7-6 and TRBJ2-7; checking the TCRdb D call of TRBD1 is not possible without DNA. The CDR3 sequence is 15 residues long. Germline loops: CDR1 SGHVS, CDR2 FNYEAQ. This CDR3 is CASSLEGQGIDEQYF. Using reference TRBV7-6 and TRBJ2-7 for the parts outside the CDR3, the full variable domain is GAGVSQSPRYKVTKRGQDVALRCDPISGHVSLYWYRQALGQGPEFLTYFNYEAQQDKSGLPNDRFSAERPEGSISTLTIQRTEQRDSAMYRCASSLEGQGIDEQYFGPGTRLTVT.

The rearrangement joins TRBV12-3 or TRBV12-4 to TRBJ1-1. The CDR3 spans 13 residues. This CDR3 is CASTDPPYTEAFF.

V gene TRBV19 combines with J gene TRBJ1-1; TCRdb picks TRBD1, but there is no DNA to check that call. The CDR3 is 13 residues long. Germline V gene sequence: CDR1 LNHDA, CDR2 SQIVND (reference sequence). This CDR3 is CASTPFGNTEAFF.

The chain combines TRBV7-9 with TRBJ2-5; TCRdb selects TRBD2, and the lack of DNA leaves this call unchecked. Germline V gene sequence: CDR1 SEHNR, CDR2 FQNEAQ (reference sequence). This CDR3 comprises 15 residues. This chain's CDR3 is CASSLEAGAQETQYF.